These T cell receptor beta chains were read from a single sample in a study of blood T cell repertoires in COVID-19. Profiled with immunoSEQ multiplex PCR; TCRdb holds only in-frame clones, not every one. The sample shows some 24,000 clones, 81% of them seen only once. Sample: peripheral blood. These receptors originate from a man in his sixties or seventies with acute or convalescent COVID-19. The conserved cysteine and the conserved F or W are not part of the CDR3 here.

TRBV7-9,ASSLSGSLH
TRBV20-1,SALLTDTQY
TRBV29-1,SVEPSKGRFADTQY
TRBV5-1,ASSFDRTNSPLH
TRBV7-9,ASSLATNGEKLF
TRBV4-3,ASSQESTTKRGYT
TRBV7-8,ARRMRGNSPLH
TRBV2,ASREDRGWTEAF
TRBV7-9,ASSLAGGPHNEQF
TRBV19,ASSMIPDILGTEAF
TRBV6-1,ASSEQRDTEAF
TRBV6-5,ASSDRGVTEAF
TRBV7-8,ASSLDTGGGADTQY
TRBV5-4,ASSLIGDGANVLT
TRBV5-1,ASSDQGQMNTEAF
TRBV7-9,ASTKEGRGGTDTQY
TRBV7-8,ASSFTQGLRETQY
TRBV6-6,ASRPTVGWNTEAF